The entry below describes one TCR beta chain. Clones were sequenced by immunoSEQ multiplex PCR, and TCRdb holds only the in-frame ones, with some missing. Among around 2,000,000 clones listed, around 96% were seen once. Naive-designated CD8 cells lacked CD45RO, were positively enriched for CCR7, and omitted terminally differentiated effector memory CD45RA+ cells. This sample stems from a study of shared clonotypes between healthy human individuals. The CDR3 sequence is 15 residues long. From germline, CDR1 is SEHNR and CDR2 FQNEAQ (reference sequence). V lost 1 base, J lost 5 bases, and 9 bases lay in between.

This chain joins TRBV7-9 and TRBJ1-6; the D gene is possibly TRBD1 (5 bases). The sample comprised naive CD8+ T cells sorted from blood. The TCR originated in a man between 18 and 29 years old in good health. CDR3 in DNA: TGTGCCAGCAGCTTAGTTCAGGGCCATAATTCACCCCTCCACTTT. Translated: CASSLVQGHNSPLHF. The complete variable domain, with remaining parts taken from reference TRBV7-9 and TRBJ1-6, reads DTGVSQNPRHKITKRGQNVTFRCDPISEHNRLYWYRQTLGQGPEFLTYFQNEAQLEKSRLLSDRFSAERPKGSFSTLEIQRTEQGDSAMYLCASSLVQGHNSPLHFGNGTRLTVT.